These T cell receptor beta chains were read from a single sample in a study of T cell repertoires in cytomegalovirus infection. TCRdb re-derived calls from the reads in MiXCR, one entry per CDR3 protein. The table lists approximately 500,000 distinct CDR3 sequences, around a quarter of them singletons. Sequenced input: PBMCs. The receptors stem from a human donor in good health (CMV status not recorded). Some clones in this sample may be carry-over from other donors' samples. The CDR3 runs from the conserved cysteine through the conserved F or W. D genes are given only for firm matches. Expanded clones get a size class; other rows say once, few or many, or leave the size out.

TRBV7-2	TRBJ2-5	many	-	TGTGCCAGCAGCTTAGTAGTGGTGGAGACCCAGTACTTC	CASSLVVVETQYF
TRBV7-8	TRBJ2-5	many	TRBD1	TGTGCCAGCAGCTCCGGACAGGGTTTTGAGACCCAGTACTTC	CASSSGQGFETQYF
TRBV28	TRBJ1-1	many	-	TGTGCCACCACCGGCGCCGGGGGAAACACTGAAGCTTTCTTT	CATTGAGGNTEAFF
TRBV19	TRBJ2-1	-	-	TGTGCCAGTGAAGGCAGGACCAATGAGCAGTTCTTC	CASEGRTNEQFF
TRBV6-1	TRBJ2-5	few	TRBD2	TGTGCCAGCAGTCAACCGCGCCTAGCGGGACGAGAGACCCAGTACTTC	CASSQPRLAGRETQYF
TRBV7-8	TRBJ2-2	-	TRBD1	TGTGCCAGCAAAAACAGGGGCACCGGGGAGCTGTTTTTT	CASKNRGTGELFF
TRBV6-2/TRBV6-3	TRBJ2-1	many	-	TGTGCCAGCAGTTACCAGAGCCACAATGAGCAGTTCTTC	CASSYQSHNEQFF
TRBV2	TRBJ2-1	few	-	TGTGCCAGCAGTGAAGGTCTGGGGCTCTACAATGAGCAGTTCTTC	CASSEGLGLYNEQFF
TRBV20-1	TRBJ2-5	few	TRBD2	TGCAGTGCTAGTGTTAGCGGGGGCCTCGGAGAGACCCAGTACTTC	CSASVSGGLGETQYF
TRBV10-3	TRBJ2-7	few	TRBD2	TGTGCCATCAGTGAGCCTAGCGGGGGAACCGACGAGCAGTACTTC	CAISEPSGGTDEQYF
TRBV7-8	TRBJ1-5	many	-	TGTGCCAGCGGCCGAAATCAGCCCCAGCATTTT	CASGRNQPQHF
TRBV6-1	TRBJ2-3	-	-	TGTGCCAGCAAGTACCCGGGAACAGATACGCAGTATTTT	CASKYPGTDTQYF
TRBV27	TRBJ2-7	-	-	TGTGCCAGCAGTTTAACCAGGGGTTGGGAGCAGTACTTC	CASSLTRGWEQYF
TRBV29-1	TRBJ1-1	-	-	TGCAGCGTTCAAGAAGTCCCCGGGCCTAACACTGAAGCTTTCTTT	CSVQEVPGPNTEAFF
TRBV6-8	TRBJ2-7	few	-	TGTGCCAGCGGTCAGTTCCTGGGATACGAGCAGTACTTC	CASGQFLGYEQYF
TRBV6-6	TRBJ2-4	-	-	TGTGCCAGCCCCGAACTAGGGGACATTCAGTACTTC	CASPELGDIQYF
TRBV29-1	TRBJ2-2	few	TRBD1	TGCAGCGCCCGGGACAGGGGATTCGGGGAGCTGTTTTTT	CSARDRGFGELFF
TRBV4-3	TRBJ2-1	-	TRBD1	TGCGCCAGCAGCCAAGGCTGGATAACAGGGGATGAGCAGTTCTTC	CASSQGWITGDEQFF
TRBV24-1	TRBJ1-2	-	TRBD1	TGTGCCACCCAAACGACAGGGGATGGCTACACCTTC	CATQTTGDGYTF
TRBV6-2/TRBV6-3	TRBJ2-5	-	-	TGTGCCAGCAGTTACTCGCAAGCACAAGAGACCCAGTACTTC	CASSYSQAQETQYF
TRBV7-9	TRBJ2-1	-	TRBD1	TGTGCCAGCAGCCCAAGGACAGGGAGATTACACGATGAGCAGTTCTTC	CASSPRTGRLHDEQFF
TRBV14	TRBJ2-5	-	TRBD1	TGTGCCAGCAGCCGAACGGACAGGGGTAGAGAGACCCAGTACTTC	CASSRTDRGRETQYF
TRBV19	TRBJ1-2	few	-	TGTGCCAGTAGTAGGGACTATAACTATGGCTACACCTTC	CASSRDYNYGYTF
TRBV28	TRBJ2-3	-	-	TGTGCCAGCGTGGGAGGTGGGCGGTCTAGGAGGGCAGATACGCAGTATTTT	CASVGGGRSRRADTQYF
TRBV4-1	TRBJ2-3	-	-	TGTGCCAGCAGCCAAGATCCCGGCCTAACAGATACGCAGTATTTT	CASSQDPGLTDTQYF
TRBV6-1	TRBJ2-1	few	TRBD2	TGTGCCAGCAGTGAAGAAGCGGGAGGGCCGGGTGAGCAGTTCTTC	CASSEEAGGPGEQFF
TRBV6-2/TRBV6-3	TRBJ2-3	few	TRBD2	TGTGCCAGCAGCCTAGCGGGAGCGGTTTCCCAGTATTTT	CASSLAGAVSQYF
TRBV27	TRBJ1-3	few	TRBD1	TGTGCCAGCAGAACCGGGACAGGGGCAAACCCCATATATTTT	CASRTGTGANPIYF
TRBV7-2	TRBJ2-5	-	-	TGTGCCATCAGCTCTACCCCGGGCAGGGGGGGAGAGACCCAGTACTTC	CAISSTPGRGGETQYF
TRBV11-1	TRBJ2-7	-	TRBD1	TGTGCCAGCAGCCGGGACAGGACAGCAGACGAGCAGTACTTC	CASSRDRTADEQYF
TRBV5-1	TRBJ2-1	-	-	TGCGCCAGCAGCATCGCCCAAACCCTAGTCGGTGAGCAGTTCTTC	CASSIAQTLVGEQFF
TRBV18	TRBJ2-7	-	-	TGTGCCAGCTCACCCCGGGACACTTTCTACGAGCAGTACTTC	CASSPRDTFYEQYF
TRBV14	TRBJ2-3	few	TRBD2	TGTGCCAGCAGCCTCACTAGCGGGAGGGCGGATACGCAGTATTTT	CASSLTSGRADTQYF
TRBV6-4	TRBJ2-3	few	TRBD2	TGTGCCAGCAGTGATAAGCGGGATCCAGATACGCAGTATTTT	CASSDKRDPDTQYF
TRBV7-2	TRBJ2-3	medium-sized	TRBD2	TGTGCCAGCAGCTTAGAACCAGCGGGAGGGCCTGTTGATACGCAGTATTTT	CASSLEPAGGPVDTQYF
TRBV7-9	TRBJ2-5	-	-	TGTGCCAGCAGCTTAGGGAGGACAGGGGGAACTAGCGGGAGTCAAGAGACCCAGTACTTC	CASSLGRTGGTSGSQETQYF
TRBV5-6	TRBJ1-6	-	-	TGTGCCAGCAGCTTCATCCAGGGAAGTTCACCCCTCCACTTT	CASSFIQGSSPLHF
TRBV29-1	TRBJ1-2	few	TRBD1	TGCAGCGTTGCCGGGACAGCCTATGGCTACACCTTC	CSVAGTAYGYTF
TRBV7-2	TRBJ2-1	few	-	TGTGCCAGCAGCCAGGCCGCAGCGGGTTTTTACAATGAGCAGTTCTTC	CASSQAAAGFYNEQFF
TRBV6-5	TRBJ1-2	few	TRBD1	TGTGCCAGCAGTTACGACAGGGTATCTGGCTACACCTTC	CASSYDRVSGYTF
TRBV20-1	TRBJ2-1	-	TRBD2	TGCAGTGCTAGAGACGGGACTAGCGGGAAGAATGAGCAGTTCTTC	CSARDGTSGKNEQFF
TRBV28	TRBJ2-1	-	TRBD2	TGTGCCAGCAGTTTATCCGGGACTAAGAACAATGAGCAGTTCTTC	CASSLSGTKNNEQFF
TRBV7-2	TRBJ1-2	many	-	TGTGCCAGCAGCTCCCGAAGGGGCTATGGCTACACCTTC	CASSSRRGYGYTF
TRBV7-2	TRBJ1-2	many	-	TGTGCCAGCAGCTTAGAGCAGAGCCTCTATGGCTACACCTTC	CASSLEQSLYGYTF
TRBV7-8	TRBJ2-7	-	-	TGTGCCAGCAGCTTAATTGCGCACGAGCAGTACTTC	CASSLIAHEQYF
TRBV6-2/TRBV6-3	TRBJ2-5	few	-	TGTGCCAGCAACGGTCGGGAAGAAGAGACCCAGTACTTC	CASNGREEETQYF
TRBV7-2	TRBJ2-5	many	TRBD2	TGTGCCAGCAGCTCGATAGCGGGAGGGCCGCGAGAGACCCAGTACTTC	CASSSIAGGPRETQYF
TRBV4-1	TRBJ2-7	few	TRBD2	TGCGCCAGCAGCCAAGTCCCTAGCGGGAGGCCTCCCTACGAGCAGTACTTC	CASSQVPSGRPPYEQYF
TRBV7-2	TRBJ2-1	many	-	TGTGCCAGCAGCTTAGAAAGCCTAGTTCGTAGTGAGCAGTTCTTC	CASSLESLVRSEQFF
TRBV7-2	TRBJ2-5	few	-	TGTGCCAGCAGCTTAGGGCGCCAGGGTCGAGAGACCCAGTACTTC	CASSLGRQGRETQYF
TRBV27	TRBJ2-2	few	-	TGTGCCAGCAGTCCCTCACCCGCGAACACCGGGGAGCTGTTTTTT	CASSPSPANTGELFF
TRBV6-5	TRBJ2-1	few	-	TGTGCCAGCAGTTACTCCCGGGACCTCTCCTACAATGAGCAGTTCTTC	CASSYSRDLSYNEQFF
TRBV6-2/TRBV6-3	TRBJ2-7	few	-	TGTGCCGGAGGGTTTAGCGGTAGAGGTCACGAGCAGTACTTC	CAGGFSGRGHEQYF
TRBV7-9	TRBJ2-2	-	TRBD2	TGTGCCAGCAGCCGGACTAGCGGGGTAAACACCGGGGAGCTGTTTTTT	CASSRTSGVNTGELFF